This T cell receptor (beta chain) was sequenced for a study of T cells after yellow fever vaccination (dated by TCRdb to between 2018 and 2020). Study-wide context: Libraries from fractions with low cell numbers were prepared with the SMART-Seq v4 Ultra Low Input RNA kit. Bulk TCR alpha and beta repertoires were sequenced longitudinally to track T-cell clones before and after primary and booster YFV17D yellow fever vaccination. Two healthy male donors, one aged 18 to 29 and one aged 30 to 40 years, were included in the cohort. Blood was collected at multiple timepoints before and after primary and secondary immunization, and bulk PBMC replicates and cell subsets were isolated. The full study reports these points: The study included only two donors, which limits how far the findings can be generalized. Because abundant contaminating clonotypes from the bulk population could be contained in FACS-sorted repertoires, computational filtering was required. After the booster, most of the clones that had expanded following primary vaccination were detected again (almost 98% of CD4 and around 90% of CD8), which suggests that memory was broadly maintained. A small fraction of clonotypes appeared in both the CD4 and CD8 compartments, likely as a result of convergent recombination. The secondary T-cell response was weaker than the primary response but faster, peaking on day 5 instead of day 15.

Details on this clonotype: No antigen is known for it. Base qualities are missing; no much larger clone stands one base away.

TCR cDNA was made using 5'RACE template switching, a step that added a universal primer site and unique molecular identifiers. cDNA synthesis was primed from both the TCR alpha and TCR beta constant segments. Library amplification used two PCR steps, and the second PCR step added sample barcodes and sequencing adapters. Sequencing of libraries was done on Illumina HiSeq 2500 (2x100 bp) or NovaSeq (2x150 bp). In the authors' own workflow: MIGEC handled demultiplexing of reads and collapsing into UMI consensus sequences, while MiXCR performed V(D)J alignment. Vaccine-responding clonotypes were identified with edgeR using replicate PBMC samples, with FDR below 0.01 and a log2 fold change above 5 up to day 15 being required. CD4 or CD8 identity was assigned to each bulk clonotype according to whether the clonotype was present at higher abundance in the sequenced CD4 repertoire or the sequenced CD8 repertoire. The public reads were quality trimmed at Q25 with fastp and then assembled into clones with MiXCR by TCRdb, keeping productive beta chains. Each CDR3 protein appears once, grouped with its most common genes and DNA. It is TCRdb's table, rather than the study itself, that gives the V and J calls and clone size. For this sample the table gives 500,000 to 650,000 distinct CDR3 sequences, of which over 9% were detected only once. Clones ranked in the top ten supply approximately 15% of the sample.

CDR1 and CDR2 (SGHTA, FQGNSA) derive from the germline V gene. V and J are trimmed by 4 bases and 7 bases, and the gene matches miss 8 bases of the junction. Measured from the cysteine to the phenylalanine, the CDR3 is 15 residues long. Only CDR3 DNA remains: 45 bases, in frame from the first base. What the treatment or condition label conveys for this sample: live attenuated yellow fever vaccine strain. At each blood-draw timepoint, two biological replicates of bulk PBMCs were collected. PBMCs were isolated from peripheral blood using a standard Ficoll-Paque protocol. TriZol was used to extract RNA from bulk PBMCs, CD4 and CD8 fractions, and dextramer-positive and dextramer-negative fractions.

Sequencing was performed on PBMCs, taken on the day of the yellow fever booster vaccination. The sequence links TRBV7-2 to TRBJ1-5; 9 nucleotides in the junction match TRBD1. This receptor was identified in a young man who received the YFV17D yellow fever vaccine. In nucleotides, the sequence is TGTGCCAGCAGCTCGCGAGGACAGGGGCAACAGCCCCAGCATTTT. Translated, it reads CASSSRGQGQQPQHF.